What follows are 26 T cell receptor beta chains derived from one specimen sequenced in a study of kidney transplant recipient with SARS-CoV-2 infection. TCRdb re-called the reads through MiXCR, storing one row per CDR3 protein. The sample yields roughly 230,000 distinct CDR3 sequences, more than 25% seen once. The sample consisted of a blood sample, taken at baseline and on day 111 from a kidney transplant recipient. These receptors were obtained from a male patient aged 25-45 years who had COVID-19 and was a kidney transplant recipient. T cells may partly derive from the graft donor.

This clonotype came up many times. V is TRBV16 and J is TRBJ1-2; D gene ambiguous. CDR3 length equals 17 residues. V lost 5 bases and J lost 4, with 23 bases in between. From germline, CDR1 is KGHSY and CDR2 FQNENV. CDR3 nucleotides: TGTGCCAGCAGCGCTCTGGCGGTCGTTAGAAAGACCTATGGCTACACCTTC. Translating it yields CASSALAVVRKTYGYTF.

With regard to this clonotype: This is likely an artifact of a read error, given a far larger clone one base away. J is TRBJ1-2 and V is TRBV6-5, with D possibly matching TRBD1 (5 bases). CDR3 length: 14 residues. The V and J ends lost 6 bases and 4 bases respectively, with 15 bases between them. CDR1 and CDR2 (germline): MNHEY, SVGAGI. The CDR3 reads CASSPDTAAYGYTF. Here the CDR3 DNA reads TGTGCCAGCAGCCCGGACACGGCGGCCTATGGCTACACCTTC.

A remark on this clonotype: A much more abundant neighbour one base away suggests this may be a read error. The CDR3 reads CVSKLTESTDTQYF. The CDR3 DNA follows: TGTGTCAGCAAATTAACAGAGAGCACAGATACGCAGTATTTT. V is TRBV6-4 and J is TRBJ2-3; D ambiguous. The length of the CDR3 is 14 residues. Germline loops: CDR1 MRHNA, CDR2 SNTAGT.

The V gene is TRBV11-2, the J gene TRBJ2-3; D call uncertain. Looked up from germline, CDR1 is SGHAT and CDR2 is FQNNGV. CDR3 length: 12 residues. With 5 bases removed from V and 5 bases from J, the gap between germline ends came to 8 bases. CDR3 bases: TGTGCCAGCAGCGCGACCGAAGATACGCAGTATTTT. It yields the protein CASSATEDTQYF.

This clonotype was observed a handful of times. The chain has TRBV2 and TRBJ2-4, with a possible D match to TRBD2 (7 bases). Trimming stripped 5 bases from V and 8 bases from J, with 13 bases between. From germline, CDR1 is SNHLY and CDR2 FYNNEI. The CDR3 extends over 13 amino acids. Written as DNA, the CDR3 is TGTGCCAGCAGTAGGGGGGGACAAGACATTCAGTACTTC. Translating gives CASSRGGQDIQYF.

This clonotype was picked up many times. The chain couples TRBV10-3 to TRBJ2-7, with 8 bases lining up with TRBD1. The CDR3 length is 14 residues. Looked up from germline, CDR1 is ENHRY and CDR2 is SYGVKD. After removal of 0 bases from V and 3 bases from J, the junction contained 1 base not matched to a gene. CDR3 sequence (DNA): TGTGCCATCAGTGAGTCTACAGGGGGCTACGAGCAGTACTTC. Translating it yields CAISESTGGYEQYF.

As for this clonotype: A read error may explain this, as a much larger clone is one base away. This sequence joins TRBV20-1 and TRBJ2-7; TRBD1 is a possible D gene (6 bases). V was pared by 6 bases and J by 3 bases, with 18 bases between. Germline lookup yields CDR1 DFQATT and CDR2 SNEGSKA (reference sequence). The CDR3 loop spans 14 amino acids. This CDR3 reads CSAKTGKSLYEQYF. CDR3 coding DNA: TGCAGTGCCAAAACAGGGAAGAGTCTCTACGAGCAGTACTTC.

This clonotype was counted at least ten times. The V gene is TRBV28, the J gene TRBJ2-6; D ambiguous. Trimming took 4 bases from V and 0 from J, leaving 13 bases between them. This CDR3 contains 17 residues. Germline values: CDR1 MDHEN, CDR2 SYDVKM. DNA of the CDR3: TGTGCCAGCAGTTCCCCCAGCTCGAGCTCTGGGGCCAACGTCCTGACTTTC. It codes for CASSSPSSSSGANVLTF.

In the case of this clonotype: A much larger clone lies a single base off, so this may be a read error. The V and J genes are TRBV6-5 and TRBJ1-2; no clear D gene. V was cut by 5 bases and J by 4 bases, with 23 bases left in between. From germline, CDR1 is MNHEY and CDR2 SVGAGI. The CDR3 loop spans 17 amino acids. CDR3 protein: CASSGLNSMRKTYGYTF. The CDR3 coding sequence is TGTGCCAGCAGTGGCCTTAACTCTATGCGAAAGACCTATGGCTACACCTTC.

The chain employs TRBV5-6 and TRBJ2-7; D is tentatively TRBD1 or TRBD2 (6 bases each). The CDR3 loop spans 14 amino acids. Per the germline V gene, CDR1 is SGHDT and CDR2 is YYEEEE. V dropped 3 bases and J dropped 0 bases, with 10 bases sitting between them. CDR3 bases: TGTGCCAGCAGCTCGGGGGCTAGCTCCTACGAGCAGTACTTC. It yields the protein CASSSGASSYEQYF.

Concerning this clonotype itself: A much larger clone lies a single base off, so this may be a read error. Because the CDR3 is missing its conserved closing phenylalanine or tryptophan, this is likely a read error. This chain joins TRBV20-1 and TRBJ2-7; no clear D. Germline CDR1 is DFQATT and CDR2 is SNEGSKA (reference sequence). The ends were cut back, 3 bases at V and 3 bases at J, with 9 bases in the middle. This CDR3 is 12 amino acids long. The CDR3 nucleotides read TGCAGTGCTAGGGACGCCGGCTACGAGCAGTACCTC. Translated: CSARDAGYEQYL.

This clonotype has more than one count but fewer than ten. A clone one base away is much larger, so this may be a read error. The rearrangement joins TRBV3-1 to TRBJ2-1; TRBD2 matches at 11 bases. The V and J ends lost 2 bases and 6 bases, in that order; junction bases with no gene match: 0. The CDR3 totals 14 residues. Germline assignment: CDR1 LGHDT and CDR2 YNNKEL (reference sequence). The CDR3 DNA is TGTGCCAGCAGCCAACTAGCGGGAGGCAATGAGCAGTTCTTC. This encodes CASSQLAGGNEQFF.

This clonotype was recorded many times. A read error may produce the germline difference seen at one junction end. J is TRBJ2-7 and V is TRBV2, with 9 bases lining up with TRBD1. CDR3 size: 13 residues. Looked up from germline, CDR1 is SNHLY and CDR2 is FYNNEI. Written as DNA, the CDR3 is TGCGCCAGCGCCAGGGACAGGGCCTACGAGCAGTACTTC. Its translation: CASARDRAYEQYF.

About this clonotype itself: This sequence may be a read error, since a much larger clone differs from it by one base. V usage is TRBV11-2 and J usage is TRBJ1-2; D unclear. The CDR3 length is 17 residues. Germline V gene data show CDR1 as SGHAT and CDR2 as FQNNGV. Trimming stripped 5 bases from V and 4 bases from J, with 23 bases between. The CDR3, as DNA: TGTGCCAGCAGCGCGTTCGAAACAAGCAGAAGGACCTATGGCTACACCTTC. Protein: CASSAFETSRRTYGYTF.

Note on this clonotype: One base away lies a much larger clone, so this may be a sequencing read error. The chain combines TRBV9 with TRBJ1-2; no firm D call. Per the germline V gene, CDR1 is SGDLS and CDR2 is YYNGEE. This CDR3 has 16 residues. V lost 7 bases and J lost 4, with 23 bases in between. This chain's CDR3 is CASVMRYSRKTYGYTF. CDR3 bases: TGTGCCAGCGTGATGAGGTACTCAAGAAAGACCTATGGCTACACCTTC. The entire variable domain, with the rest obtained from reference TRBV9 and TRBJ1-2, is as follows: DSGVTQTPKHLITATGQRVTLRCSPRSGDLSVYWYQQSLDQGLQFLIQYYNGEERAKGNILERFSAQQFPDLHSELNLSSLELGDSALYFCASVMRYSRKTYGYTFGSGTRLTVV.

This clonotype was counted at least ten times. The rearrangement links TRBV5-1 to TRBJ1-2; D is undetermined. Germline CDR1 and CDR2: SGHRS and YFSETQ. The CDR3 has 16 residues. V gave up 7 bases and J gave up 4 bases, with 23 bases separating them. The CDR3 sequence is CASFIRSVRKTYGYTF. The DNA of the CDR3 is TGCGCCAGCTTTATTCGATCGGTTCGAAAGACCTATGGCTACACCTTC.

This clonotype appeared a few times. J is TRBJ2-3 and V is TRBV21-1; the DNA was not used to check the table's D call, TRBD2. TRBV21-1 is marked as a pseudogene. The CDR3 covers 17 residues. The CDR3, as DNA: TGTGCCAGCAGCACGGCACTAGCTACAGTCATGCAAGATACGCAGTATTTT. This codes for CASSTALATVMQDTQYF.

This clonotype was counted ten times or more. The chain is built from TRBV5-1 and TRBJ2-2; 8 nucleotides align to TRBD2. The CDR3 is 15 residues long. Germline CDR1 SGHRS, CDR2 YFSETQ. With V trimmed by 0 bases and J by 3 bases, 1 base remained unmatched. CDR3 protein: CASSLAGRDTGELFF. The CDR3 DNA reads TGCGCCAGCAGCTTGGCCGGGAGGGACACCGGGGAGCTGTTTTTT. Based on the CDR3 plus reference TRBV5-1 and TRBJ2-2, the full variable domain is KAGVTQTPRYLIKTRGQQVTLSCSPISGHRSVSWYQQTPGQGLQFLFEYFSETQRNKGNFPGRFSGRQFSNSRSEMNVSTLELGDSALYLCASSLAGRDTGELFFGEGSRLTVL.

This clonotype was found many times. The genes are TRBV3-1 and TRBJ1-6; 7 positions agree with TRBD1. Germline CDR1 LGHDT, CDR2 YNNKEL (reference sequence). The CDR3 contains 15 residues. The V segment lost 3 bases and the J segment 7 bases; nucleotides outside the gene matches: 6. As DNA, the CDR3 is TGTGCCAGCAGCCAGTGGGACAGTAGAAATTCACCCCTCCACTTT. Protein product: CASSQWDSRNSPLHF.

This clonotype was seen many times. The V call is TRBV10-2, the J call TRBJ2-4; D ambiguous. CDR3 length: 16 residues. Germline lookup yields CDR1 WSHSY and CDR2 SAAADI. Trimming pared 3 bases from V and 0 bases from J, leaving 12 bases between. CDR3 sequence reads: CASSDPTPLAKNIQYF. For the CDR3, the DNA is TGCGCCAGCAGTGACCCTACACCTCTAGCCAAAAACATTCAGTACTTC.

On this clonotype: Just one base apart from a much larger clone, this may be a read error. This chain joins TRBV6-5 and TRBJ2-2; 8 nucleotides line up with TRBD2. This CDR3 is built from 14 residues. Germline V CDR1 and CDR2: MNHEY, SVGAGI. CDR3: CASSAGGDTGELSF. CDR3 coding DNA: TGTGCCAGCAGTGCGGGGGGAGATACCGGGGAGCTGTCTTTT.

The chain combines TRBV27 with TRBJ2-3; D is possibly TRBD2 (6 bases). Trimming took 7 bases from V and 2 from J, leaving 25 bases between them. There are 18 residues in the CDR3. Germline values: CDR1 MNHEY, CDR2 SMNVEV (reference sequence). The CDR3 spells CASNPGSLTSYFTDTQYF. The CDR3 region has the DNA TGTGCCAGCAATCCCGGAAGCCTTACTAGCTATTTCACAGATACGCAGTATTTT.

A remark on this clonotype: A read error may explain this, as a much larger clone is one base away. The CDR3 DNA follows: TGTGGCATCTTCGTGTGGATAACACAAAGTCGGGCCAACGTCCTGACTTTC. It specifies CGIFVWITQSRANVLTF. The gene calls are TRBV8-2 and TRBJ2-6. TRBV8-2 has pseudogene status. CDR3 size: 17 residues.

This clonotype was seen at least ten times. The genes are TRBV5-6 and TRBJ2-7; 11 nucleotides agree with TRBD1. Germline CDR1 reads SGHDT; CDR2 reads YYEEEE. J was trimmed by 2 bases and V by 4 bases; bases with no gene match: 8. This CDR3 comprises 16 residues. CDR3 nucleotide sequence: TGTGCCAGCAGCCCAGGGACAGGGGGTCGCCCCTACGAGCAGTACTTC. Translating it yields CASSPGTGGRPYEQYF.

A note on this clonotype: Because it lacks the conserved phenylalanine or tryptophan at the end, this CDR3 is likely a read error. This sequence joins TRBV5-4 and TRBJ1-2; D uncertain. Trimming removed 7 bases from V and 4 bases from J, with 23 bases in between. The CDR3 runs to 16 residues. Germline-derived CDR1 and CDR2 are SGHNT and YYREEE (reference sequence). This CDR3 reads CASLSNVPGKTYGYTL. The CDR3 nucleotides are TGTGCCAGCCTGTCAAACGTACCAGGAAAGACCTATGGCTACACCCTC.

There are many counts of this clonotype. The V call is TRBV6-5, the J call TRBJ1-1; TRBD1 agrees at 8 bases. The CDR3 is made up of 14 amino acids. The germline V gene has CDR1 MNHEY and CDR2 SVGAGI. J lost 1 base, V lost 4 bases, and 2 bases had no gene match. The CDR3 bases are TGTGCCAGCAGTTTTACAGGGGGGAACACTGAAGCTTTCTTT. This gives the protein CASSFTGGNTEAFF.